The rows below give T cell receptor beta chains drawn from one sample of a study of shared clonotypes between healthy human individuals. The data were produced by immunoSEQ multiplex PCR, yet TCRdb's version contains in-frame clones alone and is incomplete. Among 110,000 or so clones, under 70% were seen once, and the ten largest hold approximately 23%. Specimen: memory CD8+ T cells sorted from blood. The receptors were gathered from a woman aged 25-40 years in good health. Each CDR3 is given with its conserved first and last residue. Fields, in order: J gene, V gene, CDR3 protein.

TRBJ1-2	TRBV7-2	CASSLDGSGYTF
TRBJ1-3	TRBV5-4	CASGRTGGNTIYF
TRBJ1-5	TRBV4-2	CASSEQQISNQPQHF
TRBJ2-6	TRBV15	CATSRHREGFSGANVLTF
TRBJ1-4	TRBV25-1	CASSESAGATNEKLFF
TRBJ2-7	TRBV28	CASSLYRGNSYEQYF
TRBJ2-7	TRBV6-4	CASSERAGSYEQYF
TRBJ2-5	TRBV2	CASIPTTDPRFTYF
TRBJ2-1	TRBV28	CASSLSTSFGGNEQFF
TRBJ2-7	TRBV5-1	CASSLRGREGEEQYF
TRBJ2-5	TRBV28	CASAGGGYQETQYF
TRBJ2-5	TRBV14	CASSPRIRFRETQYF
TRBJ2-7	TRBV29-1	CSGGGGRNYEQYF
TRBJ2-1	TRBV29-1	CSGGLAGASNEQFF
TRBJ2-5	TRBV19	CASSIIAGAHGTQYF
TRBJ2-4	TRBV4-1	CASSQAGTGGDIQYF
TRBJ2-7	TRBV2	CASSLGTSGPYEQYF
TRBJ2-7	TRBV7-6	CASSQRTGFGEQYF
TRBJ2-3	TRBV9	CASSVEASTDTQYF
TRBJ1-5	TRBV28	CASRIRESNQPQHF
TRBJ1-5	TRBV7-8	CASSLARNQPQHF
TRBJ2-7	TRBV20-1	CSAGAYEQYF
TRBJ2-2	TRBV27	CASSLWLAGGPGTGELFF
TRBJ2-1	TRBV10-1	CASSTTGYEQFF
TRBJ2-1	TRBV19	CASSNRVAGGFFNEQFF
TRBJ1-5	TRBV2	CASSEWTATQPQHF
TRBJ2-3	TRBV7-9	CASSHQGPLQDTQYF
TRBJ2-1	TRBV7-9	CASSGRGRTNEQFF
TRBJ1-1	TRBV18	CASSRYDRWKNTEAFF
TRBJ1-2	TRBV27	CASSLLPWYYGYTF
TRBJ2-7	TRBV11-2	CASSQDLGKGSYEQYF
TRBJ1-1	TRBV7-9	CASSLHRDTEAFF
TRBJ2-7	TRBV7-8	CASSSGGGSYEQYF
TRBJ2-4	TRBV19	CASSIVVGMPKNIQYF
TRBJ2-7	TRBV28	CASSTGPGPIYEYEQYF
TRBJ2-5	TRBV27	CASSLLGDEETQYF
TRBJ2-7	TRBV29-1	CSVGPGVRGEQYF
TRBJ2-7	TRBV2	CASRWTGGDYEQYF
TRBJ1-2	TRBV5-1	CASRRKPRDTQVAYGYTF
TRBJ1-4	TRBV2	CARPRTYKNATNEKLFF
TRBJ1-5	TRBV27	CASRLIGSNQPQHF
TRBJ1-5	TRBV28	CASSSGWQRDNQPQHF
TRBJ2-7	TRBV5-6	CASSSETSSYEQYF
TRBJ2-7	TRBV28	CASQRNLVSYEQYF
TRBJ1-4	TRBV6-1	CASSEISGTNEKLFF
TRBJ2-2	TRBV27	CASSPPRAGGGGELFF
TRBJ1-1	TRBV4-2	CASSQDWGATEAFF
TRBJ1-1	TRBV10-1	CASSDDQVNTEAFF
TRBJ2-2	TRBV29-1	CSVAGTSGRGAGELFF
TRBJ2-5	TRBV11-2	CASSLAVLREQYF
TRBJ1-5	TRBV30	CAWSVFWGQPQHF
TRBJ2-3	TRBV29-1	CSGAREGGDTQYF
TRBJ2-1	TRBV28	CASSLLLPGAGHYNEQFF
TRBJ2-7	TRBV7-8	CASSKTEGTYEQYF
TRBJ2-7	TRBV30	CAWSPDRRLMVRYF
TRBJ2-3	TRBV10-2	CASSDFFGTDTQYF
TRBJ2-2	TRBV5-1	CASNEGQWNTGELFF
TRBJ1-2	TRBV28	CASSLTPREAGYTF
TRBJ2-5	TRBV6-5	CASSYGGFSDETQYF
TRBJ1-1	TRBV28	CASSYTPDGSEAFF